Below are 27 T cell receptor beta chains sequenced from a single sample in a study of cytomegalovirus exposure and HLA in healthy donors. The PCR made use of 60 Vbeta and 13 Jbeta primers. Assay: immunoSEQ multiplex PCR; the TCRdb copy retains only in-frame clones and omits some. The data contain roughly 130,000 clones, around 90% of them singletons. Input material: PBMCs. The origin of the receptors is a woman aged 40 to 50 in good health and CMV-seronegative.

The V call is TRBV25-1, the J call TRBJ2-6; possible D gene TRBD1, 6 bases. The germline gives CDR1 MGHDK, CDR2 SYGVNS. V was trimmed by 3 bases and J by 3 bases, leaving 9 bases between them. The CDR3 runs to 15 residues. CDR3 coding DNA: TGTGCCAGCAGTGATTACAGGGATGGGGCCAACGTCCTGACTTTC. It codes for CASSDYRDGANVLTF.

J is TRBJ2-7 and V is TRBV6-6; TRBD2 agrees at 8 bases. Trimming removed 6 bases from V and 5 bases from J; junction bases left unmatched: 9. This CDR3 spans 14 amino acids. Germline lookup yields CDR1 MNHNY and CDR2 SVGAGI (reference sequence). CDR3 amino acids: CASSSGRANDEQYF. CDR3 nucleotide sequence: TGTGCCAGCAGCTCCGGGAGGGCCAACGACGAGCAGTACTTC.

The genes are TRBV30 and TRBJ2-7; 7 nucleotides align to TRBD2. This CDR3 has 17 amino acids. Germline V CDR1 and CDR2: GTSNPN, SVGIG (reference sequence). The V gene end was trimmed by 3 bases and the J gene end by 2 bases; junction bases not matched to a gene: 16. The CDR3 region has the DNA TGTGCCTGGAGGGGGGGGAGCCGAAGGTCCCTCACCTACGAGCAGTACTTC. Translating it yields CAWRGGSRRSLTYEQYF.

The chain's CDR3 is CASMERKETQYF. The CDR3 DNA follows: TGTGCCAGTATGGAGAGAAAGGAGACCCAGTACTTC. The rearrangement uses TRBV19 and TRBJ2-5, with D unclear. The CDR3 is 12 residues long. V was pared by 7 bases and J by 5 bases, with 11 bases between. Germline values: CDR1 LNHDA, CDR2 SQIVND (reference sequence). The variable domain in full, with the rest retrieved from reference TRBV19 and TRBJ2-5, is DGGITQSPKYLFRKEGQNVTLSCEQNLNHDAMYWYRQDPGQGLRLIYYSQIVNDFQKGDIAEGYSVSREKKESFPLTVTSAQKNPTAFYLCASMERKETQYFGPGTRLLVL.

The chain joins TRBV14 to TRBJ1-1; D ambiguous. CDR1 and CDR2 from the germline V gene are SGHDN and FVKESK. V lost 4 bases to trimming and J lost 1 base, with 13 bases between them. The CDR3 covers 15 residues. CDR3 nucleotide sequence: TGTGCCAGCAGCCCCTTTTTTTCTTCGAACACTGAAGCTTTCTTT. The encoded protein is CASSPFFSSNTEAFF.

The chain links TRBV29-1 to TRBJ2-7, with TRBD2 identical over 7 bases. The length of the CDR3 is 15 residues. With 5 bases clipped from V and 5 bases from J, the junction kept 15 bases outside the gene matches. Germline values: CDR1 SQVTM, CDR2 ANQGSEA. This CDR3 is CSVSLIAGGLNEQYF. The CDR3 DNA is TGCAGCGTTTCCCTTATAGCGGGTGGTCTCAACGAGCAGTACTTC.

This chain uses TRBV2 with TRBJ1-4; 8 bases map to TRBD1. The trim removed 4 bases at V and 5 bases at J, leaving 6 bases unmatched. CDR3 length equals 15 residues. Germline CDR1 is SNHLY and CDR2 is FYNNEI. CDR3 sequence: CASSGQGIRNEKLFF. The DNA of the CDR3 is TGTGCCAGCAGTGGACAGGGGATTAGGAATGAAAAACTGTTTTTT.

V gene TRBV4-2 combines with J gene TRBJ1-5, with D maybe TRBD1 (5 bases). The CDR3 loop spans 18 amino acids. V was cut by 0 bases and J by 0 bases, with 15 bases left in between. The germline CDR1 and CDR2 sequences are LGHNA and YNFKEQ. This CDR3 is CASSQEGGSQGSNQPQHF. CDR3 nucleotide sequence: TGTGCCAGCAGCCAAGAGGGAGGTAGTCAGGGTAGCAATCAGCCCCAGCATTTT.

The genes are TRBV11-2 and TRBJ1-2; 9 bases match TRBD1. CDR3 length equals 15 residues. The junction had 12 bases not matched to a gene; V was cut back by 5 bases and J by 8 bases. Germline loops: CDR1 SGHAT, CDR2 FQNNGV. The CDR3 loop is CASSRGRDRDKGYTF. The CDR3 DNA sequence: TGTGCCAGCAGCAGGGGCCGGGACAGGGATAAAGGCTACACCTTC.

The chain links TRBV5-1 to TRBJ1-1; TRBD1 might be the D (5 bases). V was pared by 4 bases and J by 11 bases, with 21 bases between. Germline CDR1 and CDR2: SGHRS and YFSETQ. The CDR3 runs to 14 residues. The CDR3 region has the DNA TGCGCCAGCAGCCCCTTCGGGGGTTCGGTCAGGGCTTTCTTT. Translating it yields CASSPFGGSVRAFF.

This clone appeared a single time. V usage is TRBV11-3 and J usage is TRBJ2-1, with D possibly TRBD1 on 5 matching bases. Germline CDR1 reads SGHNT; CDR2 reads YENEEA. V lost 1 base, J lost 10 bases, and 11 bases lay in between. This CDR3 comprises 13 residues. CDR3 region: CASSLGPGQEQFF. CDR3 nucleotides: TGTGCCAGCAGCTTAGGGCCAGGACAAGAGCAGTTCTTC.

Remarks on this clone: This specimen includes other DNA sequences encoding the same CDR3. This chain connects TRBV6-1 to TRBJ2-7; D might be TRBD1 (6 bases). Germline V lookup: CDR1 MNHNS, CDR2 SASEGT. The CDR3 has 14 amino acids. The V end was cut by 1 base, the J end by 3 bases, with 10 bases between. The CDR3: CASSEGGRGYEQYF. The CDR3 DNA is TGTGCCAGCAGTGAAGGTGGCAGGGGCTACGAGCAGTACTTC.

This chain uses TRBV7-2 with TRBJ2-5, with 7 bases matching TRBD2. The germline V gene encodes CDR1 SGHTA and CDR2 FQGNSA. V trimming: 2 bases; J trimming: 5 bases; junction bases outside the gene matches: 8. This CDR3 region has 15 residues. The CDR3 sequence is CASSLIAGSGETQYF. The CDR3 DNA is TGTGCCAGCAGCTTAATAGCGGGCTCGGGGGAGACCCAGTACTTC.

The table lists this clone with a count of one. CDR3 DNA sequence: TGCGCCAGCAGTTTTCAGGGGTTCACTGAAGCTTTCTTT. Residues: CASSFQGFTEAFF. The J gene is TRBJ1-1, the V gene TRBV10-1; the D gene is possibly TRBD1 (6 bases). The CDR3 consists of 13 residues. Trimming left V 5 bases short and J 4 bases short, with 11 bases between. Germline V gene data show CDR1 as WNHNN and CDR2 as SYGVQD (reference sequence).

This clone has a handful of counts. The gene calls are TRBV6-6 and TRBJ1-4, with 10 bases that match TRBD1. CDR1 is MNHNY and CDR2 is SVGAGI in the germline V gene (reference sequence). This CDR3 comprises 13 residues. V shed 10 bases and J 8 bases; nucleotides not matched to a gene: 7. CDR3 region: CATQTGGGEKLFF. CDR3 DNA sequence: TGTGCCACCCAGACAGGGGGCGGGGAAAAACTGTTTTTT.

The rearrangement links TRBV5-4 to TRBJ2-3; D may be TRBD2 (5 bases). Trimming removed 5 bases from V and 2 bases from J, with 24 bases in between. The CDR3 is 18 residues long. Germline CDR1 is SGHNT and CDR2 is YYREEE (reference sequence). As DNA, the CDR3 is TGTGCCAGCAGAATGAAAGCTCCGGACTCTGGCAACACAGATACGCAGTATTTT. Its protein is CASRMKAPDSGNTDTQYF.

The chain couples TRBV19 to TRBJ1-5, with TRBD1 matching over 8 bases. After removal of 4 bases from V and 8 bases from J, the junction contained 13 bases not matched to a gene. CDR1 is LNHDA and CDR2 is SQIVND in the germline V gene (reference sequence). This CDR3 has 16 amino acids. CDR3 sequence (DNA): TGTGCCAGTAGTACACCCAGGACAGGGAGTGGAAAGCCCCAGCATTTT. Its protein is CASSTPRTGSGKPQHF.

This clone was found once. J is TRBJ2-7 and V is TRBV5-1, with a possible D match to TRBD2 (5 bases). Germline values: CDR1 SGHRS, CDR2 YFSETQ. There are 13 residues in the CDR3. Trimming left V 0 bases short and J 6 bases short, with 10 bases between. The CDR3: CASSLDGMAEQYF. CDR3 nucleotide sequence: TGCGCCAGCAGCTTGGACGGGATGGCCGAGCAGTACTTC.

The CDR3 nucleotides are TGTGCCACCAAGCGGGGGACCTCCTACAATGAGCAGTTCTTC. It is translated as CATKRGTSYNEQFF. The gene calls are TRBV2 and TRBJ2-1; 8 nucleotides agree with TRBD2. The CDR3 is 14 residues long. Per germline, CDR1 SNHLY and CDR2 FYNNEI. The junction had 5 bases not matched to a gene; V was cut back by 10 bases and J by 0 bases. The complete variable domain, with remaining parts taken from reference TRBV2 and TRBJ2-1, reads EPEVTQTPSHQVTQMGQEVILRCVPISNHLYFYWYRQILGQKVEFLVSFYNNEISEKSEIFDDQFSVERPDGSNFTLKIRSTKLEDSAMYFCATKRGTSYNEQFFGPGTRLTVL.

The chain uses TRBV13 and TRBJ2-3; 10 bases agree with TRBD2. The CDR3 is 16 amino acids. Germline CDR1 is PRHDT and CDR2 is FYEKMQ (reference sequence). The V segment lost 1 base and the J segment 5 bases; nucleotides outside the gene matches: 6. The CDR3 DNA sequence: TGTGCCAGCAGCTTAGCTCTAGCGGGAGTTAGAGATACGCAGTATTTT. Protein: CASSLALAGVRDTQYF.

The chain has TRBV28 and TRBJ2-3; 9 bases agree with TRBD2. The germline V gene has CDR1 MDHEN and CDR2 SYDVKM. Unmatched junction bases numbered 5, after V lost 4 bases and J lost 0 bases. This CDR3 region has 16 residues. The DNA of the CDR3 is TGTGCCAGCAGTTGGGCTAGCGGGACTAGCACAGATACGCAGTATTTT. Translating it yields CASSWASGTSTDTQYF.

The chain links TRBV9 to TRBJ2-5, with 7 bases lining up with TRBD2. Germline CDR1 is SGDLS and CDR2 is YYNGEE. The CDR3 covers 16 residues. The junction had 14 bases not matched to a gene; V was cut back by 4 bases and J by 5 bases. The CDR3 here is CASSSGGGLGRETQYF. For the CDR3, the DNA is TGTGCCAGCAGCTCAGGTGGAGGACTAGGGCGGGAGACCCAGTACTTC.

CDR3 nucleotide sequence: TGTGCCAGCAGTGAAGGCGGGACTAGCGGCTTGTACCAAGAGACCCAGTACTTC. Protein: CASSEGGTSGLYQETQYF. The chain recombines TRBV6-1 with TRBJ2-5; 11 bases match TRBD2. The CDR3 extends over 18 amino acids. V shed 1 base, J shed 0 bases, and the junction held 7 bases outside the gene matches. The V gene's germline CDR1 is MNHNS and CDR2 SASEGT.

The chain employs TRBV9 and TRBJ2-5, with D perhaps TRBD2 (6 bases). Germline lookup yields CDR1 SGDLS and CDR2 YYNGEE. CDR3 length: 15 residues. V was pared by 2 bases and J by 1 base, with 12 bases between. For the CDR3, the DNA is TGTGCCAGCAGCGTCTCGGGACTGACCCAAGAGACCCAGTACTTC. It translates to CASSVSGLTQETQYF.

The rearrangement links TRBV5-1 to TRBJ2-3; 11 nucleotides match TRBD2. The CDR3 is made up of 16 amino acids. Losses at the gene ends were 5 bases for V and 2 bases for J; bases not matched to a gene: 7. Germline values: CDR1 SGHRS, CDR2 YFSETQ. CDR3 sequence: CASSVAGGDPTDTQYF. The CDR3 DNA sequence: TGCGCCAGCAGTGTAGCGGGAGGGGATCCCACAGATACGCAGTATTTT.

The chain combines TRBV5-1 with TRBJ1-1; weak D call: TRBD1 (5 bases). Germline values: CDR1 SGHRS, CDR2 YFSETQ. The CDR3 spans 15 residues. The ends were cut back, 6 bases at V and 0 bases at J, with 15 bases in the middle. CDR3 nucleotides: TGCGCCAGCATGTCCAGGGATTCCATGAACACTGAAGCTTTCTTT. Translation: CASMSRDSMNTEAFF.

The chain employs TRBV28 and TRBJ1-5, with D possibly TRBD1 on 6 matching bases. The CDR3 extends over 14 amino acids. Germline V gene data show CDR1 as MDHEN and CDR2 as SYDVKM. Trimming left V 7 bases short and J 5 bases short, with 15 bases between. DNA of the CDR3: TGTGCCAGCACTGAGACAGGTCCCTATCAGCCCCAGCATTTT. Amino acid sequence: CASTETGPYQPQHF.